The 25 T cell receptor beta chains in this list originate from one sample, sequenced in a study of T cells expressing NK-cell markers. TCRdb reanalyzed the 5' RACE reads and collapses them to one entry per CDR3 protein, without DNA. Its table records roughly 390,000 distinct CDR3 sequences. The sequenced material came from blood T cells: a sorted CD56 or NKG2C T cell subset, CD4+ or CD8+ T cells, or bulk PBMC T cells (not recorded which). The receptors were sampled from a woman aged 45-59 years in good health.

The V and J genes are TRBV12-3 or TRBV12-4 and TRBJ2-4; the D call of TRBD2 rests on TCRdb alone, since no DNA is present to check it. The CDR3 totals 14 residues. This CDR3 reads CASSPGLAGSIQYF.

The V call is TRBV5-1, the J call TRBJ2-7; TCRdb outputs TRBD2, but without DNA this stays unchecked. The germline CDR1 and CDR2 sequences are SGHRS and YFSETQ. This CDR3 spans 14 amino acids. CDR3 sequence: CASSPPIPPYEQYF.

The chain links TRBV3-1 to TRBJ1-2; TCRdb names TRBD1, which stays unverified in the absence of DNA. The CDR3 runs 16 residues. Looked up from germline, CDR1 is LGHDT and CDR2 is YNNKEL (reference sequence). CDR3 protein: CASSQGTTGERYGYTF.

The chain employs TRBV12-3 or TRBV12-4 and TRBJ2-5; TCRdb designates TRBD2, a call that cannot be tested without DNA. The CDR3 is 16 amino acids. The CDR3 here is CASSLPAGGYQETQYF.

The V gene is TRBV6-4, the J gene TRBJ2-7; the TCRdb D gene call, TRBD1, has no DNA to confirm it. This CDR3 region has 14 residues. Per the germline V gene, CDR1 is MRHNA and CDR2 is SNTAGT. CDR3 region: CARETGFPTYEQYF.

The chain is built from TRBV11-3 and TRBJ2-7; no DNA is available, so the TRBD2 call from TCRdb remains unchecked. The CDR3 has 17 residues. Germline V lookup: CDR1 SGHNT, CDR2 YENEEA. The CDR3 sequence is CASSLAAWGLAGYEQYF.

The chain is built from TRBV29-1 and TRBJ1-1. In germline, CDR1 is SQVTM, CDR2 ANQGSEA. This CDR3 comprises 14 residues. CDR3 protein: CSVATRRLNTEAFF.

The rearrangement joins TRBV20-1 to TRBJ1-2; TCRdb gives TRBD1 as the D gene, but with no DNA this cannot be confirmed. From germline, CDR1 is DFQATT and CDR2 SNEGSKA (reference sequence). The CDR3 consists of 13 residues. The CDR3: CSARYKQGAGYTF.

V is TRBV24-1 and J is TRBJ2-7; without DNA, the TCRdb call of TRBD2 cannot be checked. This CDR3 is 15 amino acids long. Germline CDR1 is KGHDR and CDR2 is SFDVKD. CDR3 amino acids: CATSDPGLGTYEQYF.

CDR3 protein: CASSQDAGKYYEQYF. V is TRBV4-1 and J is TRBJ2-7; TCRdb returns TRBD2, unconfirmable since there is no DNA. The V gene's germline CDR1 is MGHRA and CDR2 YSYEKL. This CDR3 has 15 residues.

The J gene is TRBJ1-2, the V gene TRBV29-1. The CDR3 loop spans 12 amino acids. The germline V gene encodes CDR1 SQVTM and CDR2 ANQGSEA. CDR3 sequence reads: CSVGRANYGYTF.

The chain recombines TRBV6-1 with TRBJ1-2; TCRdb's assignment of TRBD1 cannot be checked, as there is no DNA. CDR3 size: 14 residues. Germline-derived CDR1 and CDR2 are MNHNS and SASEGT. The CDR3 loop reads CASRHPTGKNGYTF.

This CDR3 is CASRGGVYSGNTIYF. V is TRBV6-6 and J is TRBJ1-3. The CDR3 length is 15 residues. The germline gives CDR1 MNHNY, CDR2 SVGAGI (reference sequence).

The rearrangement uses TRBV2 and TRBJ2-5; TCRdb indicates TRBD1, and absent DNA this call remains unverified. The CDR3 spans 15 residues. Per the germline V gene, CDR1 is SNHLY and CDR2 is FYNNEI. The CDR3 loop is CASSFRDRVAETQYF.

The chain carries TRBV6-1 and TRBJ2-1. This CDR3 region has 13 residues. Germline lookup yields CDR1 MNHNS and CDR2 SASEGT. The CDR3 loop is CASSEARVGEQFF.

V is TRBV3-1 and J is TRBJ2-4; absent DNA, TCRdb's TRBD2 call cannot be checked. The CDR3 spans 19 residues. Germline CDR1 is LGHDT and CDR2 is YNNKEL (reference sequence). CDR3 loop: CASSQAPGGLPSSGNIQYF.

The chain is built from TRBV4-1 and TRBJ1-1; the D gene TCRdb calls, TRBD1, cannot be checked with no DNA. The germline V gene has CDR1 MGHRA and CDR2 YSYEKL. There are 18 residues in the CDR3. This CDR3 reads CASSPGEAVLSPNTEAFF.

V usage is TRBV7-3 and J usage is TRBJ2-3; TCRdb's D call, TRBD1, is unchecked because there is no DNA. The CDR3 contains 17 residues. Germline values: CDR1 SGHTA, CDR2 FQGTGA. The CDR3 reads CASSLLPSGKSTDTQYF.

The V call is TRBV10-2, the J call TRBJ2-6; no DNA is available, so the TRBD1 call from TCRdb remains unchecked. The germline CDR1 and CDR2 sequences are WSHSY and SAAADI. The CDR3 totals 18 residues. The CDR3 loop is CASTGTGGAMTGANVLTF.

The V gene is TRBV12-3 or TRBV12-4, the J gene TRBJ1-2. This CDR3 is 13 amino acids long. The CDR3 protein is CASSFLTNYGYTF.

This chain links TRBV5-4 with TRBJ1-2; TCRdb's D call, TRBD1, is unchecked because there is no DNA. This CDR3 contains 17 residues. Per the germline V gene, CDR1 is SGHNT and CDR2 is YYREEE (reference sequence). CDR3 loop: CASSLGTGVGTMDGYTF.

This chain joins TRBV5-1 and TRBJ2-7; TCRdb returns TRBD1, unconfirmable since there is no DNA. CDR3 length: 13 amino acids. The V gene's germline CDR1 is SGHRS and CDR2 YFSETQ. CDR3 loop: CASSTARDREQYF.

The gene calls are TRBV20-1 and TRBJ2-1; TCRdb reports TRBD2, a call that lacks DNA to check it against. Germline-derived CDR1 and CDR2 are DFQATT and SNEGSKA (reference sequence). CDR3 size: 16 residues. CDR3 residues: CSARVVSGGGRNEQFF.

The gene calls are TRBV6-5 and TRBJ2-1; TCRdb designates TRBD2, a call that cannot be tested without DNA. There are 17 residues in the CDR3. Germline values: CDR1 MNHEY, CDR2 SVGAGI. This CDR3 reads CASSYRGGTAGTNEQFF.

The chain is built from TRBV10-3 and TRBJ2-6. Germline V CDR1 and CDR2: ENHRY, SYGVKD. The CDR3 spans 14 residues. The chain's CDR3 is CAINQETGANVLTF.